Sequencing of this T cell receptor beta chain was carried out in a study of yellow fever vaccine responses in identical twins. Notes on this clonotype: Antigen: not known.

The CDR3 extends over 15 amino acids. Between the trimmed V and J ends, which lost 2 bases and 0 bases, there was a span of 10 bases. The germline V gene has CDR1 KGHSH and CDR2 LQKENI. The study's findings and limits: Reportedly, the T cell response mounted by twins to vaccine seemed partly convergent, partly personalized.

Using its own MiXCR run on the RT-PCR reads, TCRdb lists one record per CDR3 protein. Among a few thousand distinct CDR3 sequences listed, 65% to 85% were seen once. The V gene is TRBV18, the J gene TRBJ1-1; D remains ambiguous. The clonotype was recovered from a woman aged 18-29 years who received the yellow fever vaccine. The starting material was T cells from blood (PBMCs), unsorted or a sorted subset (not recorded which), obtained before or after yellow fever vaccination (not recorded which). The CDR3 DNA reads TGTGCCAGCTCACCATGGGAGGGCTTGAACACTGAAGCTTTCTTT. This gives the protein CASSPWEGLNTEAFF.